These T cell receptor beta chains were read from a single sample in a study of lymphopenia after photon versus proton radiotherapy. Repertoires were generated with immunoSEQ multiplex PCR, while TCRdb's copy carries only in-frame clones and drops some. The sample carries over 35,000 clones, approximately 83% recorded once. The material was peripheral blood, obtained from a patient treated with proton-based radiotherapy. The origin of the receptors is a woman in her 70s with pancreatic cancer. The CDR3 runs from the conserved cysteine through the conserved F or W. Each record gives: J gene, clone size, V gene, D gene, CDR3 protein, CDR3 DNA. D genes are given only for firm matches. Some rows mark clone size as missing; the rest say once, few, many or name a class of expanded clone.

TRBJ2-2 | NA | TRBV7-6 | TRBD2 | CASSPSTSGYTGELFF | TGTGCCAGCAGCCCGTCTACTAGCGGATACACCGGGGAGCTGTTTTTT
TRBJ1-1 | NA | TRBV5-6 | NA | CASRETGRTEAFF | TGTGCCAGCAGAGAAACCGGGAGAACTGAAGCTTTCTTT
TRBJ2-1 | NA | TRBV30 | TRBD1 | CALPGTGFNEQFF | TGTGCCCTACCCGGGACAGGGTTCAATGAGCAGTTCTTC
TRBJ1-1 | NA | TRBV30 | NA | CAWSQTEAFF | TGTGCCTGGTCTCAGACTGAAGCTTTCTTT
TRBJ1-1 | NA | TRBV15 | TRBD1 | CATSSGGQGGYTEAFF | TGTGCCACCAGCAGCGGAGGCCAGGGGGGGTACACTGAAGCTTTCTTT
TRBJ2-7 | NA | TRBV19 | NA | CASSIIPSSYEQYF | TGTGCCAGTAGTATCATCCCGAGCTCCTACGAGCAGTACTTC
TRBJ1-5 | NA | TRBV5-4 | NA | CASSPDPNNQPQHF | TGTGCCAGCAGCCCGGACCCGAACAATCAGCCCCAGCATTTT
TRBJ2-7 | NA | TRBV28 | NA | CASSLQGEQYF | TGTGCCAGCAGTCTCCAGGGTGAGCAGTACTTC
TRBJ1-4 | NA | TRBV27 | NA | CASSLSGRAGEKLFF | TGTGCCAGCAGTTTATCAGGTCGGGCGGGTGAAAAACTGTTTTTT
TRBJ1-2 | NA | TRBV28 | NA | CASAYWVAYGYTF | TGTGCCAGCGCTTATTGGGTTGCCTATGGCTACACCTTC
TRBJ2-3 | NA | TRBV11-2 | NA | CASSRGGGTDTQYF | TGTGCCAGCAGCCGGGGAGGAGGAACAGATACGCAGTATTTT
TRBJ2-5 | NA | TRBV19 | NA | CASSMSGVGSQETQYF | TGTGCCAGTAGTATGTCGGGGGTCGGGAGCCAAGAGACCCAGTACTTC
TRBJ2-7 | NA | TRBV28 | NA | CASSSSGTNSYEQYF | TGTGCCAGCAGTTCGTCCGGGACGAATTCCTACGAGCAGTACTTC
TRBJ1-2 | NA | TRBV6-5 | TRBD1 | CASSETGTGDGGYTF | TGTGCCAGCAGCGAAACAGGGACAGGCGATGGGGGCTACACCTTC
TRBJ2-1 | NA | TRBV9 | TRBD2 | CASSVELAGDRNEQFF | TGTGCCAGCAGCGTTGAACTAGCGGGAGATCGTAATGAGCAGTTCTTC
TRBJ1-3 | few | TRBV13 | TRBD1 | CASSVDRAGGNTIYF | TGTGCCAGCAGCGTCGACAGGGCGGGCGGAAACACCATATATTTT
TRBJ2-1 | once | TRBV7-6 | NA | CASSLEGTGEQFF | TGTGCCAGCAGCTTAGAAGGAACGGGTGAGCAGTTCTTC
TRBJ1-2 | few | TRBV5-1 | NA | CASSLDGKGYTF | TGCGCCAGCAGCTTGGACGGGAAGGGCTACACCTTC
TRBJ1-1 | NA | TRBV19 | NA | CASSMAGATEAFF | TGTGCCAGTAGTATGGCAGGGGCGACTGAAGCTTTCTTT
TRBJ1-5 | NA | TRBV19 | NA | CASKSIRGLRQPQHF | TGTGCCAGTAAAAGTATAAGGGGACTTCGGCAGCCCCAGCATTTT
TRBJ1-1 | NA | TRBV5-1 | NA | CASSPDGGMANTEAFF | TGCGCCAGCAGCCCCGACGGTGGTATGGCGAACACTGAAGCTTTCTTT
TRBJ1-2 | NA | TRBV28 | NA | CASSSGATNYGYTF | TGTGCCAGCAGTTCAGGGGCCACAAACTATGGCTACACCTTC
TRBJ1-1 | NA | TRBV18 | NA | CASSPEDRNTEAFF | TGTGCCAGCTCACCAGAGGACCGTAACACTGAAGCTTTCTTT
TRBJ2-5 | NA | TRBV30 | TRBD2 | CAWSGGGQETQYF | TGTGCCTGGAGTGGGGGGGGGCAAGAGACCCAGTACTTC